The next 5 T cell receptor beta chains were all read from a single sample in a study of metastatic and nonmetastatic thyroid tumors. TCRdb ran MiXCR on the PCR reads. The top ten clones hold 13% to 15% of a sample with under 35,000 clones, around a quarter of them seen once. No treatment of any kind had been given to any patient before thyroid surgery. The sample was blood. These receptors were collected from a female donor with papillary thyroid cancer or a benign thyroid nodule (not recorded which). Some clones in this sample may be carry-over from other donors' samples.

This clone came up many times. This rearrangement joins TRBV2 to TRBJ2-1; D call uncertain. With 7 bases removed from V and 2 bases from J, the gap between germline ends came to 9 bases. The V gene's germline CDR1 is SNHLY and CDR2 FYNNEI. This CDR3 has 13 amino acids. The CDR3 sequence is CASMVGAYNEQFF. The CDR3 bases are TGTGCCAGCATGGTGGGCGCCTACAATGAGCAGTTCTTC.

This clone is deemed medium-sized. The rearrangement links TRBV10-3 to TRBJ2-3; 11 bases are shared with TRBD2. CDR3 size: 15 residues. V was clipped by 8 bases and J by 4 bases; unmatched bases: 8. Looked up from germline, CDR1 is ENHRY and CDR2 is SYGVKD. The CDR3 DNA reads as TGTGCCATCGGGGGGGCTAGCGGGAGGTCAGATACGCAGTATTTT. Encoded protein: CAIGGASGRSDTQYF.

A few counts support this clone. This chain joins TRBV6-1 and TRBJ2-3; 10 nucleotides agree with TRBD1. The V gene's germline CDR1 is MNHNS and CDR2 SASEGT. This CDR3 is built from 14 residues. V trimming: 7 bases; J trimming: 5 bases; junction bases outside the gene matches: 6. The CDR3 sequence is CASTPGQGRDTQYF. The DNA of the CDR3 is TGTGCCAGCACACCGGGACAGGGGAGAGATACGCAGTATTTT.

The chain has TRBV28 and TRBJ1-5; D remains unclear. V dropped 7 bases and J dropped 2 bases, with 9 bases sitting between them. Germline CDR1 reads MDHEN; CDR2 reads SYDVKM. The CDR3 extends over 13 amino acids. In DNA form, the CDR3 reads TGTGCCAGCATTGGGGATGGCAATCAGCCCCAGCATTTT. Its translation is CASIGDGNQPQHF.

There are many counts of this clone. The genes are TRBV7-2 and TRBJ2-5, with TRBD2 matching 12 bases. The CDR3 sequence is 18 residues long. The germline V gene has CDR1 SGHTA and CDR2 FQGNSA. V lost 2 bases and J lost 1; bases outside the gene matches: 8. CDR3 loop: CASSLFARTSGIQETQYF. The CDR3 DNA is TGTGCCAGCAGCTTATTCGCCCGGACTAGCGGGATCCAAGAGACCCAGTACTTC.